This T cell receptor beta chain emerged from a study of blood T cell repertoires in COVID-19. Study overall: Collection of acute and convalescent COVID-19 samples took place in the United States, Italy and Spain.

The authors' processing: Reference gene primer amplification gave estimated nucleated cell counts. This table comes from immunoSEQ multiplex PCR, and its TCRdb copy is limited to in-frame clones, with some not included. The V and J calls and clone size are taken from that table; D and trimming were inferred from the DNA. The sample lists more than 250,000 clones; approximately 83% were seen once. Germline CDR1 is SGDLS and CDR2 is YYNGEE. This CDR3 region has 17 residues. V lost 3 bases and J lost 2; bases outside the gene matches: 8. Self-reported history from a screening survey and questionnaire set each donor's cohort. Cohort 3 recovery required two negative PCRs, clearance, or symptom resolution.

V and J are TRBV9 and TRBJ2-3; 11 bases line up with TRBD2. The sample was PBMCs or T cells enriched from blood (not recorded which). The TCR was taken from a man between 25 and 39 years old who had recovered from COVID-19. CDR3 sequence: CASSGDVTSGATDTQYF. For the CDR3, the DNA is TGTGCCAGCAGCGGAGATGTGACTAGCGGGGCCACAGATACGCAGTATTTT.